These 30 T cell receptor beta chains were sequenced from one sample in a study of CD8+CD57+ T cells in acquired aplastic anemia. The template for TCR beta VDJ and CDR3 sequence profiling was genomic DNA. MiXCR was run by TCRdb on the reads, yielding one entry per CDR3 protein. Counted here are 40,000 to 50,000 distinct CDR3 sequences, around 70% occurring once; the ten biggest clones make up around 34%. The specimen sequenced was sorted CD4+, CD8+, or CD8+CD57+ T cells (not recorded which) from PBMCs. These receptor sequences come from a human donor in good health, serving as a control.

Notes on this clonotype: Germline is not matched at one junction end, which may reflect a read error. DNA for the CDR3: TGTGCCAGTAGCCCATTAGGGGGGGACTACTATAGCTACACCTTC. This gives the protein CASSPLGGDYYSYTF. The rearrangement joins TRBV19 to TRBJ1-2, with D perhaps TRBD1 (6 bases). CDR3 length: 15 residues. The germline gives CDR1 LNHDA, CDR2 SQIVND (reference sequence).

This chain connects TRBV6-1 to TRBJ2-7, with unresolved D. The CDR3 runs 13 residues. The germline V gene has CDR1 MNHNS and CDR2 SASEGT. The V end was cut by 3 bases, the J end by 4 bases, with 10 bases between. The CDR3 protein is CASSEYFWYEQYF. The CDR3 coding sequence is TGTGCCAGCAGTGAGTATTTTTGGTACGAGCAGTACTTC.

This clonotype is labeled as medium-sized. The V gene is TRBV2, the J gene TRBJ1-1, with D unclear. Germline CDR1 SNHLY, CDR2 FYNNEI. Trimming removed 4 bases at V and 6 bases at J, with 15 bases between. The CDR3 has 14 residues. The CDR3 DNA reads TGTGCCAGCAGTGGGGAGGGATTTTGGTCTGAAGCTTTCTTT. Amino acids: CASSGEGFWSEAFF.

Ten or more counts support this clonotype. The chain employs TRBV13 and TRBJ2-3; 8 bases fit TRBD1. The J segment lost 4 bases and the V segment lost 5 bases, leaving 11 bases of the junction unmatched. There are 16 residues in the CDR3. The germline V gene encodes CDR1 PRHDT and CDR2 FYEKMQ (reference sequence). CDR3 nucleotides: TGTGCCAGCAGCCCTCGGACAGGGAGGAGTTCAGATACGCAGTATTTT. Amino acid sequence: CASSPRTGRSSDTQYF. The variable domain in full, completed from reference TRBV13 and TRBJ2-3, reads AAGVIQSPRHLIKEKRETATLKCYPIPRHDTVYWYQQGPGQDPQFLISFYEKMQSDKGSIPDRFSAQQFSDYHSELNMSSLELGDSALYFCASSPRTGRSSDTQYFGPGTRLTVL.

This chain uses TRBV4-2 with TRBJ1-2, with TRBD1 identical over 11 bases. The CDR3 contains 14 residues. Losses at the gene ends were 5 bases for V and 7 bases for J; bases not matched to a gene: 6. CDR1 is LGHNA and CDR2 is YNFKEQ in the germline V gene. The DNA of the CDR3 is TGTGCCAGCAGCAGCGGACAGGGGGCGGTTGGCTACACCTTC. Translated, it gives CASSSGQGAVGYTF.

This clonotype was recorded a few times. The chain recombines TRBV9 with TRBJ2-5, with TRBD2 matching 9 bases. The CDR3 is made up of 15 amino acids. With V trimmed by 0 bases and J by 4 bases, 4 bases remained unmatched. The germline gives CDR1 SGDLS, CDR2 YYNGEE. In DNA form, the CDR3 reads TGTGCCAGCAGCGTAGTGGGCGGGGGGGTAGAGACCCAGTACTTC. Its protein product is CASSVVGGGVETQYF.

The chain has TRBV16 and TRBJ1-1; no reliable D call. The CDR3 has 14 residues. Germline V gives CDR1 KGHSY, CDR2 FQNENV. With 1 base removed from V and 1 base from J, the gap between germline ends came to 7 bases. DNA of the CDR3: TGTGCCAGCAGCCAATTGCAGGAGAACACTGAAGCTTTCTTT. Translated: CASSQLQENTEAFF.

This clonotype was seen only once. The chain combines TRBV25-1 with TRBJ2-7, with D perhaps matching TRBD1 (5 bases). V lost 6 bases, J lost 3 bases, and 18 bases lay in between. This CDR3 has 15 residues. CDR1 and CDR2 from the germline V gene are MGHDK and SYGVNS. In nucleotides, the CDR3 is TGTGCCAGCAGCGTAGATGCAGGGTCGGTCTACGAGCAGTACTTC. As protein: CASSVDAGSVYEQYF.

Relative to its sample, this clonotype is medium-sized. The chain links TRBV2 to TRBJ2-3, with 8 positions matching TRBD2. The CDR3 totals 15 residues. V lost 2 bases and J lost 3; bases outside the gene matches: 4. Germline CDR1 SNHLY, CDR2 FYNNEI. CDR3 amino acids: CASSEPAGETDTQYF. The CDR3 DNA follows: TGTGCCAGCAGTGAACCAGCGGGAGAAACAGATACGCAGTATTTT.

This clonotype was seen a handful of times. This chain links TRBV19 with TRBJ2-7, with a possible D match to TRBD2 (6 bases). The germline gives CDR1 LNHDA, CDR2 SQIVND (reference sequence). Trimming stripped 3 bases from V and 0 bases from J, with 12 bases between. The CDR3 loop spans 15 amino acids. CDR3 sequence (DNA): TGTGCCAGTAGTATCGTTGCGGGGAACTCCTACGAGCAGTACTTC. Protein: CASSIVAGNSYEQYF.

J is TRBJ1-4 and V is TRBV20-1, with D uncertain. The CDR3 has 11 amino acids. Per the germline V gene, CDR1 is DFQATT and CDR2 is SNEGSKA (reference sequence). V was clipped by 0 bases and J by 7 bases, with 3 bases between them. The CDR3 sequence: CSARDLEKLFF. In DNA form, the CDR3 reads TGCAGTGCTAGAGATCTTGAAAAACTGTTTTTT.

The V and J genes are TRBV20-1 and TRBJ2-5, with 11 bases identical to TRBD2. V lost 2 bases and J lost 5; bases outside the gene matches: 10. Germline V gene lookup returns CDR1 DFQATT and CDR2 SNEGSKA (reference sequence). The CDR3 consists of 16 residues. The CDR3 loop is CSARSAPSGGLETQYF. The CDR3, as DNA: TGCAGTGCTAGATCCGCGCCTAGCGGGGGGCTGGAGACCCAGTACTTC.

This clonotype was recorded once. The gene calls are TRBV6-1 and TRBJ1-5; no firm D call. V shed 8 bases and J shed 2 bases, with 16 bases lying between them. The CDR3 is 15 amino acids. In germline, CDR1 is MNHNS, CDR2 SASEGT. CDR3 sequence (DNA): TGTGCCAGCGAACGTGAGGGTACAGGCAATCAGCCCCAGCATTTT. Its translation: CASEREGTGNQPQHF.

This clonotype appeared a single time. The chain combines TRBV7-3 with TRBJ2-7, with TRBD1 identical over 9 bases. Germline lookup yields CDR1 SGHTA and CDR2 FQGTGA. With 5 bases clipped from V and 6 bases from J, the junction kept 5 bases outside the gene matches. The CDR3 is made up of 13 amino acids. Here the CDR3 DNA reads TGTGCCAGCAGCGCCGGGACAGGGTCCGAGCAGTACTTC. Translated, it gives CASSAGTGSEQYF.

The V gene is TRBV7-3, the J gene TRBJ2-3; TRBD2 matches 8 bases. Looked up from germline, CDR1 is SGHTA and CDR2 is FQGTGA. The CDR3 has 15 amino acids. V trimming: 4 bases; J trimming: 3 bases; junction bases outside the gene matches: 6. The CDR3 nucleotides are TGTGCCAGCAGCTCACTAAGCGGGAGTACAGATACGCAGTATTTT. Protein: CASSSLSGSTDTQYF.

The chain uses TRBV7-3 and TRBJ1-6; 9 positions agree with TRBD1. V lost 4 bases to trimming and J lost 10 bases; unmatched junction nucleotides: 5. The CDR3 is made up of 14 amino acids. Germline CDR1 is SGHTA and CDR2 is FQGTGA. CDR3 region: CASSSHRGLSPLHF. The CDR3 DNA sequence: TGTGCCAGCAGCTCACACAGGGGGCTGTCACCCCTCCACTTT. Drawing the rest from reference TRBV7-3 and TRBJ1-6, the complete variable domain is GAGVSQTPSNKVTEKGKYVELRCDPISGHTALYWYRQSLGQGPEFLIYFQGTGAADDSGLPNDRFFAVRPEGSVSTLKIQRTERGDSAVYLCASSSHRGLSPLHFGNGTRLTVT.

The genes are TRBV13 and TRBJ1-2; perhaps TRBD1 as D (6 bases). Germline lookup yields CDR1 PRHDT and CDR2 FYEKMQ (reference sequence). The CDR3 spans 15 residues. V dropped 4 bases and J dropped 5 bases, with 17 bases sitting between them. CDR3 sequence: CASSSYTDRIYGYTF. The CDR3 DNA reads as TGTGCCAGCAGCTCCTACACCGACAGGATTTATGGCTACACCTTC. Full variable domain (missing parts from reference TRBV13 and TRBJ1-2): AAGVIQSPRHLIKEKRETATLKCYPIPRHDTVYWYQQGPGQDPQFLISFYEKMQSDKGSIPDRFSAQQFSDYHSELNMSSLELGDSALYFCASSSYTDRIYGYTFGSGTRLTVV.

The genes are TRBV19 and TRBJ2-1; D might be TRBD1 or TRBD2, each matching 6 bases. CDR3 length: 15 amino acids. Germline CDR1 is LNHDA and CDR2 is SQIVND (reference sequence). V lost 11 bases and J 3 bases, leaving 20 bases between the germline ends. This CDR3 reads CASQLRGAVYNEQFF. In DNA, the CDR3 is TGTGCCTCCCAGCTGAGGGGGGCGGTCTACAATGAGCAGTTCTTC.

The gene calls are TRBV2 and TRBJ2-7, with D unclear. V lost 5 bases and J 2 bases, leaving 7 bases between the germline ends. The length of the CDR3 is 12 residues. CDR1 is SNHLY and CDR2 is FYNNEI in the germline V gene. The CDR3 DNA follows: TGTGCCAGCAGTAAGGGCCCCTACGAGCAGTACTTC. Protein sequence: CASSKGPYEQYF.

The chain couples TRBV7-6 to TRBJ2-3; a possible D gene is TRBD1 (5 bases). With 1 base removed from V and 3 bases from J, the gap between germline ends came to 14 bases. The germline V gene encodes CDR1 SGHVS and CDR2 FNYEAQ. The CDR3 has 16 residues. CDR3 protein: CASSLEQGIITDTQYF. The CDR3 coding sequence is TGTGCCAGCAGCTTAGAGCAGGGTATTATTACAGATACGCAGTATTTT.

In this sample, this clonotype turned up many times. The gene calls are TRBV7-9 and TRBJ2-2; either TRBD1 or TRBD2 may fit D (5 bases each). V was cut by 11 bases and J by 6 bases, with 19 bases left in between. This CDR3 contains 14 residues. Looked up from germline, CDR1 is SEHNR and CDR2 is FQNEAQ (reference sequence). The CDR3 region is CAPGRHLPAGELFF. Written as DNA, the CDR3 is TGTGCCCCGGGGCGACATCTACCGGCCGGGGAGCTGTTTTTT.

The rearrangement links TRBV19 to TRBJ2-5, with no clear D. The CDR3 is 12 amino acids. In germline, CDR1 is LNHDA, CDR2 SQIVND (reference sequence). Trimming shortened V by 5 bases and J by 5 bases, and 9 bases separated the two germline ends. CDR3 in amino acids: CASSAPRETQYF. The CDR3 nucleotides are TGTGCCAGTAGTGCCCCACGGGAGACCCAGTACTTC.

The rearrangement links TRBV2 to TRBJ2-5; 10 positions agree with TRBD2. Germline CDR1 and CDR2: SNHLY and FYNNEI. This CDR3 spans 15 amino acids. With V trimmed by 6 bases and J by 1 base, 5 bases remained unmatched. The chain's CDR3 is CASREPSGGQETQYF. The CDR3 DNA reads TGTGCCAGCAGAGAACCTAGCGGGGGCCAAGAGACCCAGTACTTC.

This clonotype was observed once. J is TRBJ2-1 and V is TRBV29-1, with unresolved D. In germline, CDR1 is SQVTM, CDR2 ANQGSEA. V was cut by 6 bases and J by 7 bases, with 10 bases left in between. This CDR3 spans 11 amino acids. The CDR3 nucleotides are TGCAGCGTCTGGGATGAAAATGAGCAGTTCTTC. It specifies CSVWDENEQFF.

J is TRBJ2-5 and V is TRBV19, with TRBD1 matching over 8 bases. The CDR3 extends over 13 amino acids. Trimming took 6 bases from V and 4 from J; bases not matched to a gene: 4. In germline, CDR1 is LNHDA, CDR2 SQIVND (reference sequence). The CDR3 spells CASSDRGRETQYF. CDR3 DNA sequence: TGTGCCAGTAGCGACAGGGGCCGAGAGACCCAGTACTTC.

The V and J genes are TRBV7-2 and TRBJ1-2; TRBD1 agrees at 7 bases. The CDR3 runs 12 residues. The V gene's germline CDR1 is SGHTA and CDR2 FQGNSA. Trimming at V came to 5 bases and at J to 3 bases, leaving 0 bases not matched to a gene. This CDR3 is CASSQGDYGYTF. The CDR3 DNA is TGTGCCAGCAGCCAGGGGGACTATGGCTACACCTTC. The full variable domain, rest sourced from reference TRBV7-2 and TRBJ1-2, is GAGVSQSPSNKVTEKGKDVELRCDPISGHTALYWYRQSLGQGLEFLIYFQGNSAPDKSGLPSDRFSAERTGGSVSTLTIQRTQQEDSAVYLCASSQGDYGYTFGSGTRLTVV.

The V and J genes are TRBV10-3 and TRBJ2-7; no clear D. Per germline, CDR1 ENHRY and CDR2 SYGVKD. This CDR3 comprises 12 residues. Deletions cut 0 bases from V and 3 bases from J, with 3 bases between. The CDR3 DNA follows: TGTGCCATCAGTGAGTCCGGCTACGAGCAGTACTTC. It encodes CAISESGYEQYF.

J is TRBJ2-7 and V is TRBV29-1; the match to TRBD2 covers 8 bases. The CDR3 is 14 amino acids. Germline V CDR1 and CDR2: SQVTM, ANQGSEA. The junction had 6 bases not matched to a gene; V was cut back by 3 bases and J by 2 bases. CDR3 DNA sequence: TGCAGCGTTGATGGCGGGGGGAGCACCTACGAGCAGTACTTC. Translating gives CSVDGGGSTYEQYF.

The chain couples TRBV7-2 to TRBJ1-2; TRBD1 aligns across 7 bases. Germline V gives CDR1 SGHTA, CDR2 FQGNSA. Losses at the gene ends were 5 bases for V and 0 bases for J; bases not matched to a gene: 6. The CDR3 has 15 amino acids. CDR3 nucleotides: TGTGCCAGCAGCCCCTGGGACAGCACTAACTATGGCTACACCTTC. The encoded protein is CASSPWDSTNYGYTF. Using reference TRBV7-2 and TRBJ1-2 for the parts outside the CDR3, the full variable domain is GAGVSQSPSNKVTEKGKDVELRCDPISGHTALYWYRQSLGQGLEFLIYFQGNSAPDKSGLPSDRFSAERTGGSVSTLTIQRTQQEDSAVYLCASSPWDSTNYGYTFGSGTRLTVV.

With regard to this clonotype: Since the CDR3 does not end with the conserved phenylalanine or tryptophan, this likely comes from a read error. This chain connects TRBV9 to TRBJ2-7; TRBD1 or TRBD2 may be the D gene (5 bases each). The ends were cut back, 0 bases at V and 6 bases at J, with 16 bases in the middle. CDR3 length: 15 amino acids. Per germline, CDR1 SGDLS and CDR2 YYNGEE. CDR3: CASSVDGTPFSEQYL. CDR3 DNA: TGTGCCAGCAGCGTAGACGGGACGCCATTCTCCGAGCAGTACCTC.